There are many counts of the clone carrying this T cell receptor (beta chain). Its specificity is unknown. The TCR cDNA carried a universal primer site and UMIs from 5'RACE template switching. Each CDR3 protein is one row after TCRdb ran MiXCR on the 5' RACE reads. The sample consists of about 360,000 distinct CDR3 sequences, 6.2% of them appearing once. These data originate in a study of T cells after yellow fever vaccination. Findings of the study overall: There was a possibility that FACS-sorted repertoires contained abundant clonotypes contaminating from the bulk population. Weaker overall was a secondary response that nonetheless peaked faster, on day 5 versus 15. Among primary-vaccination clones, most reappeared after the booster, at almost 98% for CD4 and about 90% for CD8.

CDR1 and CDR2 (germline): SQVTM, ANQGSEA. This CDR3 has 13 amino acids. The V gene lost 7 bases and the J gene lost 4 bases, with 16 bases spanning the gap. The sequences come from PBMCs, collected 5 days after the yellow fever booster vaccination. The J gene is TRBJ2-5, the V gene TRBV29-1, with D possibly matching TRBD2 (6 bases). The source of this sequence is a man aged 25 to 40 who received the YFV17D yellow fever vaccine. CDR3 DNA sequence: TGCAGCGGTACTCCGGGACTGGGAGAGACCCAGTACTTC. Encoded protein: CSGTPGLGETQYF.